This T cell receptor beta chain was sequenced for a study of blood T cell repertoires in COVID-19 (dated by TCRdb to 2018 to 2021). About the full investigation: Collaborator samples came from the United States, Italy and Spain and covered acute and convalescent phases of COVID-19. The samples were drawn from the first 160 participants of the ongoing ImmuneRACE study and from 1,254 subjects provided by 6 global collaborators. HLA class I and class II types, where available, came from metadata supplied by the sample provider rather than from assay-based typing. Deeply sampled blood TCRbeta repertoires from subjects exposed to, actively infected with, or recovered from COVID-19 were included in the dataset. The material from the prospective study consisted of cDNA or gDNA derived from T cells, B-cell-depleted T cells, or PBMCs. The repertoires were released in a freely available public database meant as a resource for research on the immune response to SARS-CoV-2. Sample metadata almost always included a de-identified subject ID, COVID-19 status, age in years and sex.

Trimming leaves V shorter by 9 bases and J shorter by 6 bases, with the junction holding 7 bases beyond the gene matches. From the germline V gene (reference sequence), CDR1 is LNHDA and CDR2 is SQIVND. The cysteine opens and the phenylalanine closes a CDR3 of 13 amino acids. Left in the record is the CDR3 DNA by itself, 39 bases read in frame from the first base. Each collaborating institution followed its own protocols to collect whole blood in K2EDTA tubes. For TCRbeta analysis, collaborators shipped samples in one of three forms: frozen whole blood, isolated PBMCs, or DNA extracted from either of those sample types. The immunoSEQ Assay, a bias-controlled multiplex PCR, was used to amplify TCRbeta CDR3 regions from genomic DNA. Per the source publication's procedure: The number of nucleated cells in each sample was estimated by amplification of reference gene primers within the assay. To quantify the absolute abundance of each unique TCRbeta CDR3 rearrangement, sequence reads were collapsed and filtered. For each sample, productive Simpson clonality was calculated by taking the square root of Simpson's diversity index across productive rearrangements. TCRdb retrieved this table from immuneACCESS and kept in-frame rearrangements only. Not all clones are present; in checked studies, unresolved V genes account for under half, and no reason is known for the remainder. The V and J calls and clone size were taken over from that table, and D and trimming were inferred from the DNA. Present in this sample are roughly 65,000 clones, 80% to 85% of which were seen just once. More than 15% of the sample lies in the top ten.

This clone was seen just once. No cognate antigen has been identified for it. No per-base quality is available; no much larger clone lies one base away. What the study reported, not specific to this receptor: Clinical and demographic metadata were provided uncurated, with the amount varying by source and participant.

The sequence was obtained from an elderly man with acute or convalescent COVID-19. The sequence is built from TRBV19 and TRBJ2-3, and 9 junction bases match TRBD1. The sample was peripheral blood. The nucleotides read TGTGCCAGCGGGACAGGGAATTTTGATACGCAGTATTTT. This codes for CASGTGNFDTQYF.